What follows describes a single TCR beta chain. The data were taken from a study of OX40 agonist ivuxolimab in advanced cancers. Libraries were prepared by immunoSEQ multiplex PCR; TCRdb keeps only in-frame clonotypes and omits some of them. In the table there are more than 50,000 clones, just under 90% of which are singletons. The CDR3 sequence is 16 residues long. Trimming took off 1 base at V and 1 base at J, with 13 bases between the two ends. The germline CDR1 and CDR2 sequences are MGHRA and YSYEKL. The receptor was isolated from an adult with an advanced solid tumor such as melanoma, head and neck, liver or kidney cancer. The chain carries TRBV4-1 and TRBJ2-5, with D perhaps matching TRBD2 (6 bases). This material consisted of CD4+ or CD8+ T cells sorted from blood, taken in a trial of the OX40 agonist ivuxolimab. This chain's CDR3 is CASSQGSGDLQETQYF. The CDR3 bases are TGCGCCAGCAGCCAAGGGTCGGGGGATCTCCAAGAGACCCAGTACTTC.